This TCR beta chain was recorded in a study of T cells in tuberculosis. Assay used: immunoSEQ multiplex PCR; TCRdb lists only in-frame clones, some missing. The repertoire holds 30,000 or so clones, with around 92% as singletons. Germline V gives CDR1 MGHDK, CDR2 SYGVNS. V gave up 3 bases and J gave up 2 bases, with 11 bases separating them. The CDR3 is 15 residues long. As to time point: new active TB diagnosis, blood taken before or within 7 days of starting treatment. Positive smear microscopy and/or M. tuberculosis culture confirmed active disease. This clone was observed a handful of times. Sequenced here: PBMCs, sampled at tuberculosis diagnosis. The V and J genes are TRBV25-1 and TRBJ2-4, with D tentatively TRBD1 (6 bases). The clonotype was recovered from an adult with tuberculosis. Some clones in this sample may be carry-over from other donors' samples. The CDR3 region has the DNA TGTGCCAGCAGTGATCTGGGGACATCCAAAAACATTCAGTACTTC. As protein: CASSDLGTSKNIQYF.